This T cell receptor beta chain was observed in a study of PD-L1 blockade in urothelial cancer. For the study at large: Analysis of blood occurred 3 weeks (second dose) and 6 weeks after treatment start.

Repertoires were generated with immunoSEQ multiplex PCR, while TCRdb's copy carries only in-frame clones and drops some. The sample consists of some 80,000 clones, roughly 87% of them appearing once. V was shortened by 0 bases and J by 5 bases, with 12 bases between the two germline ends. This CDR3 spans 14 amino acids. Germline CDR1 is SGHDT and CDR2 is YYEEEE. This sequence originates from a woman in her seventies with urothelial cancer. The V call is TRBV5-6, the J call TRBJ2-7, with D perhaps matching TRBD2 (6 bases). The source was PBMCs, collected around atezolizumab (anti-PD-L1) treatment. The CDR3 bases are TGTGCCAGCAGCTTGGTTCTACGGGAGCACGAGCAGTACTTC. Translation gives CASSLVLREHEQYF.